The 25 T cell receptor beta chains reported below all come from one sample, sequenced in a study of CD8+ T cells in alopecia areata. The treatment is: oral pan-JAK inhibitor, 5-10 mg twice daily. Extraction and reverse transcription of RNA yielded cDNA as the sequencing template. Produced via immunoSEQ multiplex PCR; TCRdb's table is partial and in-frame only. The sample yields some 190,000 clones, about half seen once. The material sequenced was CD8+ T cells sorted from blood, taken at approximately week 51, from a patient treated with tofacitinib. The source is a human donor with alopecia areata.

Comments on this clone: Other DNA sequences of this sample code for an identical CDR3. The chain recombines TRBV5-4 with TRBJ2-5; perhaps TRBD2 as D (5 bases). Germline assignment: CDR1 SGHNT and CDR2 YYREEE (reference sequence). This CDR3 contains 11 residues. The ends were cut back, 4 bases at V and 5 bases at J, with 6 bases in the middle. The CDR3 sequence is CASSTGETQYF. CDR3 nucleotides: TGTGCCAGCAGCACGGGGGAGACCCAGTACTTC.

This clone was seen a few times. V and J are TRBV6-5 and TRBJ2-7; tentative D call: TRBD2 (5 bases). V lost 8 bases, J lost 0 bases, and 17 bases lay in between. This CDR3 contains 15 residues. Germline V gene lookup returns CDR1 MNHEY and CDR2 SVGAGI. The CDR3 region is CASLILIGSSYEQYF. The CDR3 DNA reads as TGTGCCAGCCTTATCCTAATAGGGAGCTCCTACGAGCAGTACTTC.

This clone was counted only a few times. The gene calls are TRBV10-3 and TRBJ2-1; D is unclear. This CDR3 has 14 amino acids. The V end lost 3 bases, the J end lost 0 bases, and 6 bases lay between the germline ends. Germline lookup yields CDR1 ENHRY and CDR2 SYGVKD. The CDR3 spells CAISDLHSYNEQFF. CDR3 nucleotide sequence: TGTGCCATCAGTGACCTTCACTCCTACAATGAGCAGTTCTTC.

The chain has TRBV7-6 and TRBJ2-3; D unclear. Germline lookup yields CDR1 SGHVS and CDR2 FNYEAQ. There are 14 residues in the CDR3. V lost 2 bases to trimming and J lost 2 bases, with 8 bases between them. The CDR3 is CASSLQSHTDTQYF. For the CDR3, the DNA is TGTGCCAGCAGCTTACAATCCCACACAGATACGCAGTATTTT. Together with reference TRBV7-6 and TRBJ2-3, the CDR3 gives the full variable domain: GAGVSQSPRYKVTKRGQDVALRCDPISGHVSLYWYRQALGQGPEFLTYFNYEAQQDKSGLPNDRFSAERPEGSISTLTIQRTEQRDSAMYRCASSLQSHTDTQYFGPGTRLTVL.

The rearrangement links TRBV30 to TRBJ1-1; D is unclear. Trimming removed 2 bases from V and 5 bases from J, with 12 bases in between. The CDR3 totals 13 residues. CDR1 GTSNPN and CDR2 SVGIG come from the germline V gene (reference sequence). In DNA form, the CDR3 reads TGTGCCTGGAGTTTGTTAAGAGGTACTGAAGCTTTCTTT. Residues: CAWSLLRGTEAFF. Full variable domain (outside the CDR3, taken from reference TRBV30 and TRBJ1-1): SQTIHQWPATLVQPVGSPLSLECTVEGTSNPNLYWYRQAAGRGLQLLFYSVGIGQISSEVPQNLSASRPQDRQFILSSKKLLLSDSGFYLCAWSLLRGTEAFFGQGTRLTVV.

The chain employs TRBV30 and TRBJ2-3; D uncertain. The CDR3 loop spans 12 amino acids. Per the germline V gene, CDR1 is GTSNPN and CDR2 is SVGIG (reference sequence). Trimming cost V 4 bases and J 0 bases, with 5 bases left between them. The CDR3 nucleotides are TGTGCCTGGACGCTCAGCACAGATACGCAGTATTTT. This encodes CAWTLSTDTQYF.

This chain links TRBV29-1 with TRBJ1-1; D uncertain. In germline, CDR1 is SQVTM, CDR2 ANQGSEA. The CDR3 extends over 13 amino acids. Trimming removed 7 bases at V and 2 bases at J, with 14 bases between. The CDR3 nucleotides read TGCAGCGCCGACACTCATAGCAACACTGAAGCTTTCTTT. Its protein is CSADTHSNTEAFF.

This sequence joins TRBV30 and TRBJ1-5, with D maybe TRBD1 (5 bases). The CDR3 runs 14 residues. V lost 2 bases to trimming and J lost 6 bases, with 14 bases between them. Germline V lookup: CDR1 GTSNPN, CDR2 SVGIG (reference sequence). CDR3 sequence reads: CAWSPRQRRQPQHF. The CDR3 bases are TGTGCCTGGAGTCCCCGACAGCGCCGTCAGCCCCAGCATTTT.

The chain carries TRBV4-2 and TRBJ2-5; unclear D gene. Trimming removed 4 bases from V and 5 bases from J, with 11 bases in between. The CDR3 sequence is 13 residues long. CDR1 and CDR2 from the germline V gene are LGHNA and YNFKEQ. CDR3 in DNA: TGTGCCAGCAGCCCCCGAGTCCCGGAGACCCAGTACTTC. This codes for CASSPRVPETQYF.

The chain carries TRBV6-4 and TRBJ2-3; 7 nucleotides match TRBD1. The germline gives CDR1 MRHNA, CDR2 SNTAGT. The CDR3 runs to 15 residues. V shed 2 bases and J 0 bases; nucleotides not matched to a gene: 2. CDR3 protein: CASSDEGASTDTQYF. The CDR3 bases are TGTGCCAGCAGTGACGAGGGGGCCAGCACAGATACGCAGTATTTT.

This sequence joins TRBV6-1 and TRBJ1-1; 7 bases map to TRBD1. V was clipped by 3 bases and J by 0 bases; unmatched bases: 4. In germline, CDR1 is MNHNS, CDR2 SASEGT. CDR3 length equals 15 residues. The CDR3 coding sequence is TGTGCCAGCAGTGATATGACAGGGATGAACACTGAAGCTTTCTTT. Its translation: CASSDMTGMNTEAFF.

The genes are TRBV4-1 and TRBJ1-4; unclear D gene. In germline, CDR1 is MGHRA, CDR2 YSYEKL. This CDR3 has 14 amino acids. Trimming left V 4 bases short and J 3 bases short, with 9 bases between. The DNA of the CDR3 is TGCGCCAGCAGCCCCCCCTGGCCTAATGAAAAACTGTTTTTT. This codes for CASSPPWPNEKLFF.

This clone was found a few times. The CDR3 nucleotides read TGTGCCAGCAGCGTAGACGTAAGCTACAATGAGCAGTTCTTC. It codes for CASSVDVSYNEQFF. The J gene is TRBJ2-1, the V gene TRBV9; D is uncertain. V was trimmed by 0 bases and J by 3 bases, leaving 7 bases between them. CDR1 and CDR2 from the germline V gene are SGDLS and YYNGEE. The CDR3 runs 14 residues.

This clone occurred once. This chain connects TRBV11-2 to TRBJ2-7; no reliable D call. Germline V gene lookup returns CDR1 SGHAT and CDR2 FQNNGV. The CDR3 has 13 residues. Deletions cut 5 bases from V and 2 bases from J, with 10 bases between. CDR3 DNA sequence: TGTGCCAGCAGCCCTACTGCTCCCTACGAGCAGTACTTC. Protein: CASSPTAPYEQYF. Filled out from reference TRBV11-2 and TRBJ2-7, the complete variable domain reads EAGVAQSPRYKIIEKRQSVAFWCNPISGHATLYWYQQILGQGPKLLIQFQNNGVVDDSQLPKDRFSAERLKGVDSTLKIQPAKLEDSAVYLCASSPTAPYEQYFGPGTRLTVT.

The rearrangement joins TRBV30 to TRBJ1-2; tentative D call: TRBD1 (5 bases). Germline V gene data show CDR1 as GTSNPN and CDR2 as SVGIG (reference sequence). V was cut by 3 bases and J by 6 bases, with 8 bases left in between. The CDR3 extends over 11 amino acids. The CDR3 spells CAWSGGDGYTF. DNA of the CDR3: TGTGCCTGGAGCGGGGGGGATGGCTACACCTTC.

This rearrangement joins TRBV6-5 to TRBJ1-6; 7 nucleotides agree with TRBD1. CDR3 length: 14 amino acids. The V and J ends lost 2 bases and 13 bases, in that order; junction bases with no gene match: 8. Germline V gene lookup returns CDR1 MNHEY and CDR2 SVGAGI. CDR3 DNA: TGTGCCAGCAGTTACGACAGGGCTTTCGGGCCCCTCCACTTT. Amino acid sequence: CASSYDRAFGPLHF.

CDR3 DNA: TGTGCCAGCGGTTGGGGCAGCTCCTACGAGCAGTACTTC. Encoded protein: CASGWGSSYEQYF. The chain combines TRBV5-6 with TRBJ2-7; tentative D call: TRBD1 (5 bases). Trimming stripped 7 bases from V and 0 bases from J, with 11 bases between. The germline gives CDR1 SGHDT, CDR2 YYEEEE. This CDR3 has 13 amino acids.

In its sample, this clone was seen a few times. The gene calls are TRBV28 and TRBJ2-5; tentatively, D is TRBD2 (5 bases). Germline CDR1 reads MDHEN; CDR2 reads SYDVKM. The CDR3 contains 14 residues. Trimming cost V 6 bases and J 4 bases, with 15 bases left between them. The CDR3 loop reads CASSRGGNAETQYF. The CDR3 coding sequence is TGTGCCAGCAGCAGAGGAGGAAACGCAGAGACCCAGTACTTC.

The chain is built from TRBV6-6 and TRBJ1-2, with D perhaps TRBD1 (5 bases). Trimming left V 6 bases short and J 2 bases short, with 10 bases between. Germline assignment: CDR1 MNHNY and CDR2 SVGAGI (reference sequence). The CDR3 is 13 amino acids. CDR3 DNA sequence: TGTGCCAGCAGAATAGACAGCAACTATGGCTACACCTTC. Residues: CASRIDSNYGYTF.

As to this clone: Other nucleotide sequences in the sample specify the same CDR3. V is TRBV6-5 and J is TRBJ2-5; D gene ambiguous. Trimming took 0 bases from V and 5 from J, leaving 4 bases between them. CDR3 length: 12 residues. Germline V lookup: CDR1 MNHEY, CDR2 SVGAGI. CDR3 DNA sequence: TGTGCCAGCAGTTACTCCGGGGAGACCCAGTACTTC. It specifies CASSYSGETQYF.

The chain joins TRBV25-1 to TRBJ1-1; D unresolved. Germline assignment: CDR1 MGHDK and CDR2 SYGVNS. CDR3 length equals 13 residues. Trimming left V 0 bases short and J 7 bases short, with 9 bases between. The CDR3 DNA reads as TGTGCCAGCAGTGAATATGAGACAAGTGAAGCTTTCTTT. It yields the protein CASSEYETSEAFF.

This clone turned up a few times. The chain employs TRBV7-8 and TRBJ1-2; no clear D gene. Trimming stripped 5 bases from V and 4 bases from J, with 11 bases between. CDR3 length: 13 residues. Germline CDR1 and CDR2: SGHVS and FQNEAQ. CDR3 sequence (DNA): TGTGCCAGCAGCAGATCGTCAGCCTATGGCTACACCTTC. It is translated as CASSRSSAYGYTF.

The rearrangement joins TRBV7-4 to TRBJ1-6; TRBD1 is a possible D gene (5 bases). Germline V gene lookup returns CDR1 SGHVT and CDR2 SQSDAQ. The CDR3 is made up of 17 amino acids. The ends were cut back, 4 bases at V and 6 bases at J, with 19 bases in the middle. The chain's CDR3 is CASSSYLGGASNSPLHF. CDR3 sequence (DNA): TGTGCCAGCAGCTCATACTTAGGAGGGGCATCTAATTCACCCCTCCACTTT.

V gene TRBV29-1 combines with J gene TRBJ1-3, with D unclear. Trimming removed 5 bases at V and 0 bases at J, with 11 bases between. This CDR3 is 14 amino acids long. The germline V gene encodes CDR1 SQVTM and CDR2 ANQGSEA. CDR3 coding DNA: TGCAGCGTTAGGAAGTCAAACTCTGGAAACACCATATATTTT. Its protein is CSVRKSNSGNTIYF.

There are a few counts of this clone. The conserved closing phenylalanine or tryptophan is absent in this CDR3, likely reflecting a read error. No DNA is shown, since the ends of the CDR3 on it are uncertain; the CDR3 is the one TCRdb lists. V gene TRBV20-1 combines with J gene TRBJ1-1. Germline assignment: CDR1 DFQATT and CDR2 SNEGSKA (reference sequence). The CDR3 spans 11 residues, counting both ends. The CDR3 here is CSAIRLGLLGV.